One sample yielded the 17 T cell receptor beta chains listed below, sequenced in a study of cytomegalovirus exposure and HLA in healthy donors. Amplification used 60 Vbeta primers and 13 Jbeta primers. Repertoires were generated with immunoSEQ multiplex PCR, while TCRdb's copy carries only in-frame clones and drops some. The sample records about 94,000 clones, over 65% being singletons. Input material: PBMCs. Receptor source: a woman aged 60-75 years in good health and CMV-seronegative.

V usage is TRBV15 and J usage is TRBJ2-7; the match to TRBD1 covers 9 bases. Unmatched junction bases numbered 6, after V lost 3 bases and J lost 3 bases. The germline V gene has CDR1 LNHNV and CDR2 YYDKDF (reference sequence). The CDR3 consists of 15 residues. The CDR3 sequence is CATSSPGQGFYEQYF. Here the CDR3 DNA reads TGTGCCACCAGCAGCCCGGGACAGGGCTTCTACGAGCAGTACTTC.

This chain connects TRBV4-3 to TRBJ2-7, with a possible D match to TRBD2 (5 bases). Trimming removed 1 base from V and 2 bases from J, with 15 bases in between. The germline V gene has CDR1 LGHNA and CDR2 YSLEER. The CDR3 is 16 amino acids. The CDR3 here is CASSQGVKTGTYEQYF. DNA for the CDR3: TGCGCCAGCAGCCAAGGGGTAAAGACGGGAACCTACGAGCAGTACTTC.

The CDR3 loop is CASTRGEGREAFF. CDR3 DNA: TGTGCCAGCACCCGCGGGGAAGGCCGTGAAGCTTTCTTT. The chain is built from TRBV7-8 and TRBJ1-1; unclear D gene. Germline lookup yields CDR1 SGHVS and CDR2 FQNEAQ. The CDR3 has 13 residues. Between the trimmed V and J ends, which lost 7 bases and 7 bases, there was a span of 16 bases.

This chain joins TRBV5-4 and TRBJ1-2, with no clear D. There are 16 residues in the CDR3. The V gene's germline CDR1 is SGHNT and CDR2 YYREEE (reference sequence). Trimming took 1 base from V and 2 from J, leaving 15 bases between them. CDR3: CASSLPMPGVNYGYTF. The DNA for the CDR3 is TGTGCCAGCAGCTTGCCCATGCCCGGGGTCAACTATGGCTACACCTTC.

The genes are TRBV25-1 and TRBJ2-7; 9 nucleotides align to TRBD1. The CDR3 is 13 residues long. J was trimmed by 2 bases and V by 6 bases; bases with no gene match: 2. Germline assignment: CDR1 MGHDK and CDR2 SYGVNS. The CDR3 DNA is TGTGCCAGCAGCGGGACAGGGACCTACGAGCAGTACTTC. It translates to CASSGTGTYEQYF.

The J gene is TRBJ2-7, the V gene TRBV28; 7 bases fit TRBD1. The CDR3 has 15 amino acids. Germline CDR1 and CDR2: MDHEN and SYDVKM. With 6 bases clipped from V and 3 bases from J, the junction kept 11 bases outside the gene matches. This CDR3 is CASSPELGGFYEQYF. Here the CDR3 DNA reads TGTGCCAGCAGCCCCGAGTTAGGGGGCTTCTACGAGCAGTACTTC.

In this sample, this clone turned up once. This chain connects TRBV5-1 to TRBJ2-7; 7 bases line up with TRBD1. Germline V gene sequence: CDR1 SGHRS, CDR2 YFSETQ. The CDR3 runs 13 residues. V lost 1 base and J lost 5; bases outside the gene matches: 3. In DNA, the CDR3 is TGCGCCAGCAGCTTGAGGCAGGGGGACGAGCAGTACTTC. This encodes CASSLRQGDEQYF.

The table lists this clone with a count of one. The genes are TRBV10-3 and TRBJ2-2; D uncertain. The CDR3 extends over 15 amino acids. The germline V gene has CDR1 ENHRY and CDR2 SYGVKD. V was shortened by 3 bases and J by 1 base, with 9 bases between the two germline ends. CDR3 in DNA: TGTGCCATCAGTGAATGGGCAGGGAACACCGGGGAGCTGTTTTTT. It is translated as CAISEWAGNTGELFF.

This sequence joins TRBV4-3 and TRBJ1-2; maybe TRBD1 (6 bases). In germline, CDR1 is LGHNA, CDR2 YSLEER. The CDR3 loop spans 15 amino acids. The ends were cut back, 0 bases at V and 8 bases at J, with 16 bases in the middle. CDR3 amino acids: CASSQDIGRGGGYTF. The CDR3 region has the DNA TGCGCCAGCAGCCAAGATATTGGAAGGGGGGGAGGCTACACCTTC.

The chain couples TRBV5-4 to TRBJ2-3, with 7 bases identical to TRBD2. Trimming removed 2 bases from V and 0 bases from J; junction bases left unmatched: 6. Germline CDR1 is SGHNT and CDR2 is YYREEE (reference sequence). The CDR3 length is 16 residues. The CDR3 sequence: CASSFSSGTSTDTQYF. CDR3 DNA sequence: TGTGCCAGCAGCTTTAGCAGCGGGACTAGCACAGATACGCAGTATTTT. The variable domain in full, completed from reference TRBV5-4 and TRBJ2-3, reads ETGVTQSPTHLIKTRGQQVTLRCSSQSGHNTVSWYQQALGQGPQFIFQYYREEENGRGNFPPRFSGLQFPNYSSELNVNALELDDSALYLCASSFSSGTSTDTQYFGPGTRLTVL.

The chain links TRBV19 to TRBJ1-5; D is ambiguous. The CDR3 extends over 13 amino acids. V was shortened by 7 bases and J by 3 bases, with 10 bases between the two germline ends. Germline V gene lookup returns CDR1 LNHDA and CDR2 SQIVND (reference sequence). As DNA, the CDR3 is TGTGCCAGTATATCGGGGATCAATCAGCCCCAGCATTTT. Protein: CASISGINQPQHF.

V gene TRBV15 combines with J gene TRBJ2-4; 7 bases fit TRBD1. Germline V CDR1 and CDR2: LNHNV, YYDKDF (reference sequence). The J segment lost 2 bases and the V segment lost 3 bases, leaving 7 bases of the junction unmatched. The CDR3 consists of 16 residues. The CDR3 DNA sequence: TGTGCCACCAGCAGCCCACAGGGGTTTCCCAAAAACATTCAGTACTTC. Amino acids: CATSSPQGFPKNIQYF.

The rearrangement joins TRBV13 to TRBJ2-3; D is possibly TRBD2 (7 bases). Germline V lookup: CDR1 PRHDT, CDR2 FYEKMQ (reference sequence). Trimming took off 5 bases at V and 4 bases at J, with 19 bases between the two ends. There are 16 residues in the CDR3. The CDR3 region is CASSLASGGFADTQYF. For the CDR3, the DNA is TGTGCCAGCAGCCTAGCGTCGGGGGGCTTCGCAGATACGCAGTATTTT.

The V call is TRBV6-5, the J call TRBJ2-7; the match to TRBD2 covers 9 bases. The CDR3 totals 14 residues. Germline CDR1 and CDR2: MNHEY and SVGAGI. Trimming cost V 7 bases and J 7 bases; bases outside gene matches: 11. In DNA form, the CDR3 reads TGTGCCAGCACCGGGACTAGCCGCACTGGGGAGCAGTACTTC. Translation: CASTGTSRTGEQYF.

This chain connects TRBV4-2 to TRBJ2-3; the match to TRBD2 covers 9 bases. The CDR3 is 17 residues long. Germline loops: CDR1 LGHNA, CDR2 YNFKEQ. The V gene end was trimmed by 1 base and the J gene end by 2 bases; junction bases not matched to a gene: 7. CDR3 sequence: CASSQGASGINTDTQYF. In DNA, the CDR3 is TGTGCCAGCAGCCAAGGGGCTAGCGGGATCAACACAGATACGCAGTATTTT.

The CDR3 DNA reads TGCGCCAGCAGCCAAGTACCCTCGGGAGGGACCTACGAGCAGTACTTC. Encoded protein: CASSQVPSGGTYEQYF. The chain employs TRBV4-3 and TRBJ2-7; 8 positions match TRBD2. The CDR3 has 16 residues. Germline V gene lookup returns CDR1 LGHNA and CDR2 YSLEER. J gave up 2 bases and V 1 base, and 7 bases lay outside the gene matches.

Worth noting for this clone: Other DNA sequences in the same sample also yield this CDR3. The CDR3 loop reads CASSQGQGADYGYTF. CDR3 DNA: TGTGCCAGCAGCCAGGGACAGGGAGCTGACTATGGCTACACCTTC. The gene calls are TRBV7-2 and TRBJ1-2; 9 bases are a match to TRBD1. CDR3 length: 15 amino acids. The germline CDR1 and CDR2 sequences are SGHTA and FQGNSA. V was clipped by 5 bases and J by 3 bases; unmatched bases: 7.